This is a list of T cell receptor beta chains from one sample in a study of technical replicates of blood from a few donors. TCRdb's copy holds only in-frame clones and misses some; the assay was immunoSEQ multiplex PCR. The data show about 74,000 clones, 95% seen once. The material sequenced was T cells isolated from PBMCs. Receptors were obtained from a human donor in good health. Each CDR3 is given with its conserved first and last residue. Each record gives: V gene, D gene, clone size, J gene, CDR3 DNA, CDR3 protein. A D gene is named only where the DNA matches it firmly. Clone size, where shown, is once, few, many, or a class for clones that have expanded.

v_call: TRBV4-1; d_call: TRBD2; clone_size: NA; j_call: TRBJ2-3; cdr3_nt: TGCGCCAGCAGCCACCCCATTGGGCGACTAGCGGGACTCACAGATACGCAGTATTTT; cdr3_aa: CASSHPIGRLAGLTDTQYF
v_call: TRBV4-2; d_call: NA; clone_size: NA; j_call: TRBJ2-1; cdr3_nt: TGTGCCAGCAGCCCCAAAGATCACAGGGCTGACAATGAGCAGTTCTTC; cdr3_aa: CASSPKDHRADNEQFF
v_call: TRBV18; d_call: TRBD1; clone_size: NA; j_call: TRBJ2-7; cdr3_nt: TGTGCCAGCTCGCCCCGGGACAGGTCCTACGAGCAGTACTTC; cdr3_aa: CASSPRDRSYEQYF
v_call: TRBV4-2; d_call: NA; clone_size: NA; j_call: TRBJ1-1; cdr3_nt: TGTGCCAGCAGCCAAGAGAGTTTTTACAGGGAGGGCACTGAAGCTTTCTTT; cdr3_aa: CASSQESFYREGTEAFF
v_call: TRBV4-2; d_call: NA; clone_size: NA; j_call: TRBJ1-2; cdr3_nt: TGTGCCAGCAGCCAAGATTCCGCTCTCCGGACAAGCTATGGCTACACCTTC; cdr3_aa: CASSQDSALRTSYGYTF
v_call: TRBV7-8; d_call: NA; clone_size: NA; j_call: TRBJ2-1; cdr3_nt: TGTGCCAGCAGCTTAGCACTACTCGTCTACAATGAGCAGTTCTTC; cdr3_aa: CASSLALLVYNEQFF
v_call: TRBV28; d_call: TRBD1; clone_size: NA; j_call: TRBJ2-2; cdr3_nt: TGTGCCAGCCGACAGGGGTCCACCGGGGAGCTGTTTTTT; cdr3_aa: CASRQGSTGELFF
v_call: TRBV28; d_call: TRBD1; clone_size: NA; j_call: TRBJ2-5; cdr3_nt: TGTGCCAGCAGACCCAGACAGGGCAGAGAGACCCAGTACTTC; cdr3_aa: CASRPRQGRETQYF
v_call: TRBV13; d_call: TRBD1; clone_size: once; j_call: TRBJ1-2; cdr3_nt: TGTGCCAGCAGCTTTCTAGGACAGGTCGACCTGGGCTATGGCTACACCTTC; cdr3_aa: CASSFLGQVDLGYGYTF
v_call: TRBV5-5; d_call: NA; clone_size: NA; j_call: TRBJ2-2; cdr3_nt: TGTGCCAGCAGCTTGGTCCGGGGAGTGAGCACCGGGGAGCTGTTTTTT; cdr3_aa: CASSLVRGVSTGELFF
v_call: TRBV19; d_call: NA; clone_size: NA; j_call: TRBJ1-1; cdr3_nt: TGTGCCAGTAGTGGGGGGGGACCTGAAGCTTTCTTT; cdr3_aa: CASSGGGPEAFF
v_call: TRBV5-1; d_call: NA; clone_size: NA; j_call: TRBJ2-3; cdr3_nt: TGCGCCAGCAGCTTGGCCCCGGGACTTAACACAGATACGCAGTATTTT; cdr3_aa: CASSLAPGLNTDTQYF
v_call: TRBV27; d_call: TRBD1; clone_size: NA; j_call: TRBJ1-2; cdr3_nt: TGTGCCAGCAGTTTCCGGACAGGGGACTACACCTTC; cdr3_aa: CASSFRTGDYTF
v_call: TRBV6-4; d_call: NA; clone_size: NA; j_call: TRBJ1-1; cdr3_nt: TGTGCCAGCAGTGAACAAACGAACACTGAAGCTTTCTTT; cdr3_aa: CASSEQTNTEAFF
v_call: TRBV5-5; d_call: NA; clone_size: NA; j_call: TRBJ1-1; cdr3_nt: TGTGCCAGCAGTCCAGGAGGCGGGACTGAAGCTTTCTTT; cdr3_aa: CASSPGGGTEAFF
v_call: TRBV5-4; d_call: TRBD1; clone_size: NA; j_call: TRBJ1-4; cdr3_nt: TGTGCCAGCAGCCAACAGGGGGCAACTAATGAAAAACTGTTTTTT; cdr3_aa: CASSQQGATNEKLFF
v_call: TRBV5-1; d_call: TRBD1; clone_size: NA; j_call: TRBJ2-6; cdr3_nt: TGCGCCAGCAGCTCGATAGGACAGGGGGCAGGTGGGGCCAACGTCCTGACTTTC; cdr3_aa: CASSSIGQGAGGANVLTF
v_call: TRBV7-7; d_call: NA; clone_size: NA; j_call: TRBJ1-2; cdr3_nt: TGTGCTAGCGTCCGCCTGATTGGGGGGTCGCGAGATTATGGCTACACCTTC; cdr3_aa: CASVRLIGGSRDYGYTF
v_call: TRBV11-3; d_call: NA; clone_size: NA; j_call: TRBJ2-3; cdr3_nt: TGTGCCAGCAGCTTAGCTCCCTTTTGGCAAAAAAGCACAGATACGCAGTATTTT; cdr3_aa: CASSLAPFWQKSTDTQYF
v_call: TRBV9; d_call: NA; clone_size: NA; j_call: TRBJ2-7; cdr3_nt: TGTGCCAGCAGCCGATCGACTAGTAACTACGAGCAGTACTTC; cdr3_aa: CASSRSTSNYEQYF
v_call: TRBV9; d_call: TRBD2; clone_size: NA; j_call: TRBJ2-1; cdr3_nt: TGTGCCAGCAGCCAAAGCCCGGGACTAGCGGGGGGGGTGCAGTTCTTC; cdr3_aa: CASSQSPGLAGGVQFF
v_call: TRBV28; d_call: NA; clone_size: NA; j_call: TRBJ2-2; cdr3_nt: TGTGCCACCTTAGGGGGGGGAGGCACCGGGGAGCTGTTTTTT; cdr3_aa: CATLGGGGTGELFF
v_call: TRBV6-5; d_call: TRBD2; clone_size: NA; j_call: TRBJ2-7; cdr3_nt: TGTGCCAGCAGTTACGGACTAGCGGTTAGCTCCTACGAGCAGTACTTC; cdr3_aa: CASSYGLAVSSYEQYF
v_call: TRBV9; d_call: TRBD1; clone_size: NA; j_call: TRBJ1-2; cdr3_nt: TGTGCCAGCAGCGTAGGTCTGACAGGGGTCTATGGCTACACCTTC; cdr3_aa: CASSVGLTGVYGYTF
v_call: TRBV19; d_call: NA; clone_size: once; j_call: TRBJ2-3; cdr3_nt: TGTGCCAGTAGTATAGGCGGCACAGATACGCAGTATTTT; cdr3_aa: CASSIGGTDTQYF
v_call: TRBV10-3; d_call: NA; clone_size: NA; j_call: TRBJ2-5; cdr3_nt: TGTGCCATCAAAAGGGCGGGAGAGACCCAGTACTTC; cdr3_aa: CAIKRAGETQYF
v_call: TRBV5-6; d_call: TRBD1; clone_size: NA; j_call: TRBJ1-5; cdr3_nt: TGTGCCAGCAGCTTTCGGACAGGGACTACTCAGCCCCAGCATTTT; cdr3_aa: CASSFRTGTTQPQHF
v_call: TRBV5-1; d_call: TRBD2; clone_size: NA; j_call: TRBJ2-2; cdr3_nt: TGCGCCAGCAGCCTCCCATCCGCTACTAGCGGGGAAGCCACCGGGGAGCTGTTTTTT; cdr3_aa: CASSLPSATSGEATGELFF
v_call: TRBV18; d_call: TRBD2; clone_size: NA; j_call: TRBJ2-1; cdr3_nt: TGTGCCAGCTCCACGAGACTAGCGGGAGGAAGTTGGGATGAGCAGTTCTTC; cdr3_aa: CASSTRLAGGSWDEQFF